Sequencing of this T cell receptor beta chain was carried out in a study of cytomegalovirus exposure and HLA in healthy donors (dated by TCRdb to the late 2010s). Concerning the study at large: An earlier analysis of roughly 500 of the donors reported about 260 Gb of sequence data and around 100 million unique TCR beta sequences obtained from approximately 180 million T cells. Rather than drawing on any new phenotypic data, the later analysis identified candidate immune exposures from TCR beta sequences and the way those sequences occurred across donors. High-throughput TCR immunosequencing, statistical association of individual TCRs with disease status, and machine learning were combined to predict cytomegalovirus infection status. The study profiled the T cell repertoires of fewer than 850 subjects by immunosequencing and related them to cytomegalovirus serostatus. Both class I and class II loci were covered by HLA typing, at four-digit resolution. The number of typed donors differed by locus: about 620-630 for A, B, C, DRB1 and DQB1; 500 to 550 for DQA1; 606 for DPA1; and 400 to 480 for DPB1. Donor age, sex, ethnicity and CMV serostatus were compiled together with the repertoire data. Among the roughly 400 genotyped donors, around 81% belonged to the genetic ancestry cluster associated with self-reported Caucasian donors. To study patterns of TCR occurrence, a later analysis re-analyzed previously published TCR beta repertoires from under 750 donors and added high-resolution HLA genotyping. In a later genetic analysis, genome-wide SNP genotypes for about three fifths of the roughly 670 donors were used, and that subset was treated as a discovery cohort. Across approximately 400 genotyped donors of the cohort, an average of about 240,000 unique TCR beta nucleotide sequences per donor were sequenced, and approximately 17% of those sequences were non-productive. A handful of DR-DQ haplotypes were treated as single units for association and clustering because of strong linkage in the cohort. Approximately 300 gigabases of sequencing data and roughly 80 million unique TCR sequences made up an early release that covered around 640 HLA-typed donors. The study aimed to test whether signatures of past pathogen exposure could be identified by cataloging public T cell receptors. Besides the first cohort of approximately 670 subjects, a separate validation cohort made up of 95 to 150 different subjects was used. An earlier analysis of nearly 600 of the donors applied high-throughput TCR beta sequencing to assess whether each TCR beta V gene segment acted as functional or pseudogenic. All discovery cohort repertoires had been generated using a single sequencing platform.

Remarks on this clone: Its recognized antigen is unknown. No much larger clone is present one base from it, and per-base qualities are unavailable.

The cohort consisted of fewer than 700 healthy bone marrow donors. Cohort members were all nominally healthy when sampled, although unrecorded immune exposures were likely present. The donor was CMV seropositive and was included in the group of 270 or so seropositive cohort members. A peripheral blood sample was collected from each donor, and TCR beta sequencing was performed on peripheral blood mononuclear cells. Genomic DNA extraction from the blood cell samples was performed with the Qiagen DNeasy Blood Extraction Kit. Libraries were prepared through the immunoSEQ multiplex PCR assay. For the multiplex PCR, a mixture combining 60 forward primers for TCR Vbeta segments and 13 reverse primers for TCR Jbeta segments was used. The CDR3 region of rearranged TCR beta genes was amplified from genomic DNA by a multiplex PCR assay. On the Illumina HiSeq System, the amplified TCR beta libraries were sequenced as 87-base-pair reads. Per the source publication's procedure: A later analysis tallied 75 million to 95 million unique TCR beta chains across the 666 repertoires, and about 12 million of those chains were shared by two or more donors. A nearest-neighbor algorithm error-corrected the raw reads and collapsed the reads into unique sequences, merging closely related sequences to remove PCR and sequencing errors. CDR3 sequences were aligned to IMGT reference sequences to assign V, D and J gene segments. For a sequence to be retained, a match of at least six nucleotides to both a V gene segment and a J gene segment was required. A rearrangement counted as productive if the CDR3 had no stop codons and remained in frame with V and J, and every other rearrangement counted as non-productive. CDR3 was defined by IMGT convention, running from the second conserved V-encoded cysteine to the conserved J-encoded phenylalanine. The earlier analysis of 587 of the donors excluded any sequence lacking an unambiguous match to a single V gene segment. An earlier analysis of some 500 of the donors classified V segments as functional when productive rearrangements were above 56.7% and as segregating when the standard deviation between donors was above 5%. A statistical classification framework was developed to diagnose cytomegalovirus status using the catalog of TCR beta chain sequences. In a later analysis, TCR nucleotide sequences were compared against IMGT/GENE-DB human TR gene sequences so that V and J genes could be assigned. In a later analysis, CDR3 sequences and most-parsimonious VDJ recombination scenarios were assigned using the TCRdist pipeline. In a later analysis, each TCR beta chain was defined by its CDR3 amino acid sequence together with its V-gene family, and reads lacking a unique V-gene family were excluded. A later analysis removed 500 to 650 highly shared, low-generation-probability nucleotide sequences to deal with suspected cross-contamination and a sequencing artifact. In a later analysis, a clonal expansion index for each public chain was calculated from normalized within-repertoire ranks of inferred template counts. A later analysis computed generation probabilities with a VDJ recombination model fitted to out-of-frame rearrangements, and checked the results against IGoR. In a later analysis, TCR-TCR, TCR-HLA and TCR-CMV co-occurrence was scored with hypergeometric tests, and a repertoire-size bias correction was applied to TCR pairs. A later analysis estimated false discovery rates by permuting HLA or CMV assignments 20 times. In a later analysis, co-occurring TCRs were grouped using DBSCAN, with TCRdist sequence similarity added in when clustering inside HLA-allele-positive subsets. Repertoires with fewer than 30,000 or more than 120,000 public chains, plus five repertoires with anomalous nucleotide sharing, were excluded from co-occurrence clustering. Drawn from immuneACCESS, this table holds only the in-frame rearrangements with V and J called that TCRdb kept. Clones are partly lost; checked studies trace under half to an unresolved V gene and leave the rest unexplained. From that table come the V and J calls and clone size; the DNA was used to work out D and trimming. The sample table holds roughly 100,000 clones, of which under 85% were seen once. The ten largest clonotypes hold approximately 8.6% of the sample.

Trimmed from V: 5 bases; trimmed from J: 7 bases; junction bases lacking a gene match: 8. Reading from cysteine to phenylalanine, the CDR3 counts 13 amino acids. Only the CDR3 DNA is retained, 39 bases long and in frame from the first base. The CDR1 and CDR2 encoded by the germline V gene are SGHDT and YYEEEE. The paper as a whole reports these results and caveats: When HLA alleles, especially DR and DQ, strongly co-occurred, attributing TCR associations to individual alleles was difficult. It was suggested by the authors that the approach could potentially be generalized to other disease states and immunological phenotypes. An association between a missense DCLRE1C variant and V-gene and J-gene trimming of TCR beta chains was found in a later genetic analysis and replicated in an independent cohort. The sequencing pipeline was judged likely to have produced a cluster of highly shared sequence variants as a technical artifact. Roughly uniform sequencing depth across donors was assumed in presence/absence analyses, although this assumption may not hold. Several of the top co-occurrence clusters appeared to be linked to parvovirus B19, influenza, CMV and Epstein-Barr virus, according to a later analysis. Linkage disequilibrium might explain the correlated functional status among segregating V segments, but an unknown experimental factor could not be ruled out. Because counts were too low, seventeen rarely observed V segments, including chromosome 9 orphons, were excluded from the earlier analysis of 587 of the donors. In a later analysis, HLA-associated TCR beta chains were found to be more clonally expanded and to have lower generation probabilities than equally common non-associated chains. For the cohort, immune exposure information was limited to CMV serostatus. Most TCR sequences were seen in very few donors, while some public TCRs were found in many individuals. In vitro tests confirmed that a few of the cytomegalovirus-associated TCR beta chains recognize cytomegalovirus antigens. In an earlier analysis of about 540 of the donors, most TCR beta V segments were observed in productive rearrangements about 87% or about 30% of the time, broadly matching IMGT annotations. A total of roughly 160 TCR beta chains were listed by the study as associated with cytomegalovirus. At a false discovery rate of 0.05, a later analysis linked about 16,000 TCR beta sequences to specific HLA alleles. Some IMGT-functional V segments, including TRBV6-2 and TRBV6-3, could not be distinguished by the 87-base-pair reads and were therefore excluded. According to a later genetic analysis, donors in an Asian-associated ancestry cluster had fewer N-insertions in productive TCRs than the roughly 670-donor mean. In this cohort, only TCR beta chains were sequenced, and detectable features were limited by the absence of alpha or paired-chain data. Because some donors lacked HLA typing at each locus, the association tests relied only on the typed subset. A further reported finding was that TCR beta sequences accurately predicted the HLA-A and HLA-B alleles for most subjects in the first cohort. According to a later analysis, most CMV-associated TCR beta chains appeared to be HLA-restricted, and the HLA associations seemed to be driven largely by CMV exposure. The classifier was reported to diagnose cytomegalovirus status with high specificity and sensitivity in both the original cohort and the validation cohort. A later analysis found that TCR association rates varied across HLA loci, with DRB1 alleles showing the most associated TCRs and HLA-C alleles the fewest.

This TCR was recovered from a woman aged 40 to 50 in good health and CMV-seropositive. Sequencing was carried out using PBMCs. The rearranged chain carries TRBV5-6 and TRBJ1-1, and 7 junctional nucleotides match TRBD1. The nucleotide sequence is given as TGTGCCAGCAGAATACAGGGGATCAGTGAAGCTTTCTTT. Its protein reads: CASRIQGISEAFF.